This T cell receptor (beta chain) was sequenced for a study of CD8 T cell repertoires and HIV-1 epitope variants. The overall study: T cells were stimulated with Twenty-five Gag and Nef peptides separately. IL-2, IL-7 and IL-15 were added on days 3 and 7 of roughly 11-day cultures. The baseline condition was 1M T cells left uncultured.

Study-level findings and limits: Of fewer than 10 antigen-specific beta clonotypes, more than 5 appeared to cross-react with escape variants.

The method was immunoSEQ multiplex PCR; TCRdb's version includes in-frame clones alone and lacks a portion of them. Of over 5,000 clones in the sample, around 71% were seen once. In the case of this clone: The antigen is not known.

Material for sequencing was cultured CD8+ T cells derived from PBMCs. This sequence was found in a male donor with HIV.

The CDR3 nucleotides are TGTGCCAGCTCACCACGGCAGGGGGCTTACGAGCAGTACTTC. Protein product: CASSPRQGAYEQYF. The V and J genes are TRBV18 and TRBJ2-7; TRBD1 matches at 8 bases. Germline lookup yields CDR1 KGHSH and CDR2 LQKENI. This CDR3 contains 14 residues. Trimming took 1 base from V and 4 from J; bases not matched to a gene: 3.